This T cell receptor beta chain comes out of a study of CD8 T cells in Susac syndrome. Sequencing of TCR beta was performed on blood CD8+ T cells and on blood CD4+ T cells. CDR1 is SGHRS and CDR2 is YFSETQ in the germline V gene. CDR3 size: 15 residues. Losses at the gene ends were 4 bases for V and 0 bases for J; bases not matched to a gene: 7. Random hexamers were used to reverse transcribe roughly 0.5 to 1 ug of RNA. An immunoSEQ multiplex PCR amplified TCR beta CDR3 over 54 Vbeta and 13 Jbeta. In TCRdb, the immunoSEQ multiplex PCR reads were re-called with MiXCR into one record per CDR3 protein. Of 95,000 to 150,000 distinct CDR3 sequences in the sample, roughly 95% were seen once.

V is TRBV5-1 and J is TRBJ2-7; 7 nucleotides align to TRBD1. This clonotype originated in a human donor with Susac syndrome. Sequenced: CD4+ T cells from PBMCs. The CDR3 sequence: CASSLGQASSYEQYF. The CDR3 DNA sequence: TGCGCCAGCAGCCTCGGACAGGCCAGCTCCTACGAGCAGTACTTC.